Sequencing of this T cell receptor (beta chain) was carried out in a study of T cells expressing NK-cell markers (dated by TCRdb to between 2020 and 2021). Background on the whole study: TCR beta-chain repertoires were profiled in sorted CD3+CD56+NKG2C+, CD3+CD56+NKG2C- and CD3+CD56-NKG2C+ T-cell subsets from several donors. The libraries were sequenced on Illumina HiSeq 2000/2500, MiSeq or NextSeq, producing 2 x 150 bp reads. Seven of the eight sequenced donors were HCMV-seropositive and one was HCMV-seronegative. All eight donors whose samples were sequenced were randomly selected healthy volunteers, three of them men and five women. The paper's findings and limits, for the study overall: Those dominant clonotypes were again the most abundant among CD3+CD56-NKG2C+ cells in a handful of donors, at about 25-60.1%. Whether the expanded NKG2C-expressing T cell clones were specific for HCMV antigens was left unclear. In 5 to 7 donors, the dominant CD3+CD56+NKG2C+ clonotypes were found to rank among the top 10 CD8+ clonotypes and to make up roughly 1.0-7.0% of CD8+ T cells.

From the cysteine through the phenylalanine, the CDR3 covers 14 amino acids. DNA is not on record. Via the germline V gene, CDR1 is KGHSH and CDR2 LQKENI. The instrument was an Illumina HiSeq 2000. 5'RACE template switching, by which a universal primer site and unique molecular identifiers were added, was used to make TCR beta cDNA libraries. Priming for cDNA synthesis came from the TCR beta constant segment, and two successive PCR amplification steps followed. The published analysis was carried out like this. Reads were demultiplexed and grouped by UMI with MIGEC, and clonotypes were assembled and quantified with MiTCR. To exclude erroneous sequences, only TCR cDNA sequences supported by at least two reads were retained. The tcR package was used for downstream repertoire analysis, with clonotypes matched between fractions based on CDR3 nucleotide sequence plus V segment. Antigen specificity was annotated against VDJdb with VDJmatch, allowing one amino acid substitution in CDR3. After reprocessing by TCRdb, each CDR3 protein sequence is one entry, and no DNA is given. Here the V and J calls rest on TCRdb's processing, not on the authors' analysis. The sample's table covers about 390,000 distinct CDR3 sequences. In total, the top ten clones hold around a tenth of the sample.

To determine HCMV serostatus, a commercial ELISA kit was used to detect HCMV-specific IgG in serum. Ficoll density gradient centrifugation was used to isolate peripheral blood mononuclear cells from blood. Concerning this clonotype: Its antigen is still unknown.

Sample: blood T cells: a sorted CD56 or NKG2C T cell subset, CD4+ or CD8+ T cells, or bulk PBMC T cells (not recorded which). This TCR came from a woman between 45 and 60 years old in good health. Donor details come from another sample of the same person, matched by shared clones. The V gene is TRBV18 and the J gene is TRBJ2-7. The CDR3 reads CASSNGGTTYEQYF.